The 32 T cell receptor beta chains below were found in one sample sequenced in a study of somatic mutations in cytotoxic T cells in rheumatoid arthritis. Assay used: immunoSEQ multiplex PCR; TCRdb lists only in-frame clones, some missing. The table has some 15,000 clones, nearly 80% seen once. The material sequenced was CD8+ T cells sorted from blood. These receptors were obtained from an adult with rheumatoid arthritis.

This clone was recorded once. The chain uses TRBV10-1 and TRBJ1-1; D is unresolved. Trimming left V 10 bases short and J 4 bases short, with 7 bases between. The CDR3 is made up of 10 amino acids. Germline-derived CDR1 and CDR2 are WNHNN and SYGVQD (reference sequence). CDR3: CANKGTEAFF. The CDR3 DNA reads TGCGCCAACAAAGGCACTGAAGCTTTCTTT.

Of note for this clone: Other nucleotide sequences from this sample produce the same CDR3. The gene calls are TRBV27 and TRBJ2-5, with 7 positions matching TRBD2. V dropped 0 bases and J dropped 2; count of bases not matched to a gene: 6. CDR1 MNHEY and CDR2 SMNVEV come from the germline V gene (reference sequence). The CDR3 has 16 amino acids. The CDR3 nucleotides are TGTGCCAGCAGTTTATCTTTCCGGGGGGAACAAGAGACCCAGTACTTC. Its translation: CASSLSFRGEQETQYF.

V usage is TRBV4-1 and J usage is TRBJ2-1; D gene uncertain. The length of the CDR3 is 14 residues. The V gene's germline CDR1 is MGHRA and CDR2 YSYEKL. V dropped 2 bases and J dropped 10 bases, with 15 bases sitting between them. CDR3 region: CASSQTLSRQEQFF. The CDR3 DNA is TGCGCCAGCAGCCAAACCCTAAGTCGGCAGGAGCAGTTCTTC.

J is TRBJ2-3 and V is TRBV28, with 7 bases fitting TRBD1. Losses at the gene ends were 1 base for V and 1 base for J; bases not matched to a gene: 8. Germline assignment: CDR1 MDHEN and CDR2 SYDVKM. CDR3 size: 17 residues. The CDR3 is CASSLSLTGVGTDTQYF. In DNA, the CDR3 is TGTGCCAGCAGTTTATCACTCACAGGGGTAGGCACAGATACGCAGTATTTT.

This chain uses TRBV19 with TRBJ2-1; either TRBD1 or TRBD2 may fit D (5 bases each). The CDR3 is 12 residues long. Germline V lookup: CDR1 LNHDA, CDR2 SQIVND (reference sequence). V was trimmed by 6 bases and J by 10 bases, leaving 13 bases between them. In DNA form, the CDR3 reads TGTGCCAGTAGGGACTTAGGGGTCGAGCAGTTCTTC. It is translated as CASRDLGVEQFF.

J is TRBJ1-2 and V is TRBV5-4; the D gene is possibly TRBD1 (5 bases). The V and J ends lost 0 bases and 8 bases respectively, with 11 bases between them. The CDR3 has 13 amino acids. Germline loops: CDR1 SGHNT, CDR2 YYREEE (reference sequence). CDR3 region: CASSLEGFGGYTF. The CDR3 bases are TGTGCCAGCAGCTTGGAGGGGTTTGGAGGCTACACCTTC.

The chain combines TRBV4-2 with TRBJ1-1, with TRBD1 as a possible D gene (5 bases). Trimming took 0 bases from V and 0 from J, leaving 11 bases between them. In germline, CDR1 is LGHNA, CDR2 YNFKEQ. The length of the CDR3 is 16 residues. CDR3 residues: CASSQEVRGLNTEAFF. DNA of the CDR3: TGTGCCAGCAGCCAAGAAGTCCGGGGACTGAACACTGAAGCTTTCTTT.

This clone was seen only a few times. The chain joins TRBV4-1 to TRBJ1-1; TRBD1 matches at 7 bases. The CDR3 extends over 15 amino acids. V was pared by 5 bases and J by 4 bases, with 10 bases of the junction left unmatched. Germline V gene sequence: CDR1 MGHRA, CDR2 YSYEKL. Here the CDR3 reads CASSDRDRVGTEAFF. The CDR3 region has the DNA TGCGCCAGCAGCGACCGTGACAGGGTGGGCACTGAAGCTTTCTTT.

The rearrangement joins TRBV11-3 to TRBJ1-3, with a possible D match to TRBD1 (5 bases). The CDR3 is made up of 15 amino acids. With 7 bases removed from V and 9 bases from J, the gap between germline ends came to 22 bases. Per the germline V gene, CDR1 is SGHNT and CDR2 is YENEEA. CDR3 coding DNA: TGTGCCAGCACCCACCGGGACCGCGGTCCGCGCACCATATATTTT. Translation: CASTHRDRGPRTIYF.

This chain links TRBV7-9 with TRBJ2-4; D is undetermined. CDR1 is SEHNR, CDR2 FQNEAQ, per germline (reference sequence). Trimming shortened V by 5 bases and J by 0 bases, and 20 bases separated the two germline ends. The CDR3 length is 18 residues. CDR3 amino acids: CASSTPDGTLLAKNIQYF. The CDR3, as DNA: TGTGCCAGCAGCACTCCGGACGGTACATTACTAGCCAAAAACATTCAGTACTTC.

This chain uses TRBV7-6 with TRBJ2-7, with 14 bases aligning to TRBD2. There are 19 residues in the CDR3. J gave up 2 bases and V 5 bases, and 14 bases lay outside the gene matches. Germline CDR1 SGHVS, CDR2 FNYEAQ. The CDR3 nucleotides are TGTGCCAGCAGCCACAGACTAGCGGGGGGGGACGGGCCTGCCTACGAGCAGTACTTC. Protein sequence: CASSHRLAGGDGPAYEQYF.

V and J are TRBV7-2 and TRBJ2-3; D not resolved. The CDR3 sequence is 12 residues long. From germline, CDR1 is SGHTA and CDR2 FQGNSA. Trimming pared 5 bases from V and 8 bases from J, leaving 11 bases between. The CDR3: CASSRPSGTQYF. In nucleotides, the CDR3 is TGTGCCAGCAGCCGACCTTCGGGTACGCAGTATTTT.

The chain couples TRBV14 to TRBJ2-2, with D possibly being TRBD1 (5 bases). V lost 1 base to trimming and J lost 1 base, with 13 bases between them. Germline loops: CDR1 SGHDN, CDR2 FVKESK. The CDR3 contains 17 residues. CDR3 in amino acids: CASSQVEGALNTGELFF. The CDR3 region has the DNA TGTGCCAGCAGCCAAGTGGAAGGGGCGTTGAACACCGGGGAGCTGTTTTTT.

The genes are TRBV4-1 and TRBJ2-5; 7 bases map to TRBD2. V lost 0 bases, J lost 4 bases, and 11 bases stayed unmatched. CDR1 is MGHRA and CDR2 is YSYEKL in the germline V gene. The CDR3 runs 17 residues. CDR3 amino acids: CASSQDGDYVKGETQYF. CDR3 nucleotide sequence: TGCGCCAGCAGCCAAGATGGGGACTACGTCAAGGGAGAGACCCAGTACTTC.

V usage is TRBV5-6 and J usage is TRBJ2-2, with 8 positions matching TRBD2. Looked up from germline, CDR1 is SGHDT and CDR2 is YYEEEE. Trimming at V came to 4 bases and at J to 4 bases, leaving 6 bases not matched to a gene. The CDR3 spans 15 residues. The CDR3 sequence: CASSTTRGGTGELFF. CDR3 sequence (DNA): TGTGCCAGCAGCACGACCCGGGGGGGCACCGGGGAGCTGTTTTTT. Using reference TRBV5-6 and TRBJ2-2 for the parts outside the CDR3, the full variable domain is DAGVTQSPTHLIKTRGQQVTLRCSPKSGHDTVSWYQQALGQGPQFIFQYYEEEERQRGNFPDRFSGHQFPNYSSELNVNALLLGDSALYLCASSTTRGGTGELFFGEGSRLTVL.

The V and J genes are TRBV6-5 and TRBJ1-1; 8 bases are a match to TRBD1. V gave up 2 bases and J gave up 3 bases; unmatched junction bases: 2. Germline CDR1 is MNHEY and CDR2 is SVGAGI. The CDR3 runs 14 residues. CDR3 coding DNA: TGTGCCAGCAGTTACCCAGGGGGCCACACTGAAGCTTTCTTT. Translation gives CASSYPGGHTEAFF.

The chain carries TRBV7-2 and TRBJ1-5, with no clear D. V dropped 1 base and J dropped 4 bases, with 11 bases sitting between them. CDR3 length: 15 residues. Germline CDR1 SGHTA, CDR2 FQGNSA. The CDR3 sequence: CASSLDGRSNQPQHF. The CDR3 DNA sequence: TGTGCCAGCAGCTTAGATGGGAGGTCTAATCAGCCCCAGCATTTT.

V and J are TRBV6-1 and TRBJ1-3, with TRBD1 as a possible D gene (6 bases). This CDR3 is built from 12 residues. V was pared by 8 bases and J by 4 bases, with 9 bases between. Germline CDR1 is MNHNS and CDR2 is SASEGT. CDR3 sequence reads: CASWGTGNTIYF. DNA for the CDR3: TGTGCCAGCTGGGGGACAGGAAACACCATATATTTT.

This chain joins TRBV27 and TRBJ1-1, with D unresolved. This CDR3 is 15 amino acids long. Trimming left V 1 base short and J 5 bases short, with 14 bases between. CDR1 is MNHEY, CDR2 SMNVEV, per germline (reference sequence). The CDR3 loop reads CASSLYRTSGTEAFF. CDR3 DNA sequence: TGTGCCAGCAGTTTATACCGGACCAGTGGTACTGAAGCTTTCTTT.

The chain carries TRBV28 and TRBJ1-5; TRBD1 matches at 8 bases. The J segment lost 2 bases and the V segment lost 11 bases, leaving 11 bases of the junction unmatched. The V gene's germline CDR1 is MDHEN and CDR2 SYDVKM. The CDR3 loop spans 15 amino acids. This CDR3 is CAGADRDEGNQPQHF. DNA for the CDR3: TGTGCCGGGGCGGACAGGGATGAGGGCAATCAGCCCCAGCATTTT.

This clone has more than one count but fewer than ten. V is TRBV13 and J is TRBJ2-7; 7 bases align to TRBD1. This CDR3 is built from 14 residues. Losses at the gene ends were 1 base for V and 2 bases for J; bases not matched to a gene: 2. CDR1 and CDR2 from the germline V gene are PRHDT and FYEKMQ (reference sequence). CDR3 in amino acids: CASSLEDRAYEQYF. The CDR3 DNA follows: TGTGCCAGCAGCTTAGAAGACAGGGCCTACGAGCAGTACTTC.

The chain couples TRBV11-2 to TRBJ1-6, with 7 bases lining up with TRBD1. V shed 4 bases, J shed 1 base, and the junction held 4 bases outside the gene matches. The CDR3 sequence is 16 residues long. Germline V CDR1 and CDR2: SGHAT, FQNNGV. The CDR3 region is CASSWGTASYNSPLHF. The CDR3 DNA follows: TGTGCCAGCAGCTGGGGGACAGCTTCCTATAATTCACCCCTCCACTTT. Based on the CDR3 plus reference TRBV11-2 and TRBJ1-6, the full variable domain is EAGVAQSPRYKIIEKRQSVAFWCNPISGHATLYWYQQILGQGPKLLIQFQNNGVVDDSQLPKDRFSAERLKGVDSTLKIQPAKLEDSAVYLCASSWGTASYNSPLHFGNGTRLTVT.

The chain is built from TRBV18 and TRBJ2-1; D is ambiguous. Looked up from germline, CDR1 is KGHSH and CDR2 is LQKENI. V was pared by 1 base and J by 8 bases, with 18 bases between. This CDR3 is 16 amino acids long. CDR3 residues: CASSPRSTQVMDEQFF. The CDR3 bases are TGTGCCAGCTCACCACGGTCAACGCAAGTAATGGATGAGCAGTTCTTC.

The chain uses TRBV4-1 and TRBJ1-1, with a weak D call TRBD1 (5 bases). V lost 4 bases, J lost 10 bases, and 16 bases lay in between. CDR3 length equals 13 residues. Germline CDR1 reads MGHRA; CDR2 reads YSYEKL. CDR3 region: CASSPVGLWGAFF. CDR3 coding DNA: TGCGCCAGCAGCCCCGTGGGACTGTGGGGAGCTTTCTTT.

V and J are TRBV9 and TRBJ2-3; tentatively, D is TRBD2 (6 bases). The CDR3 is made up of 15 amino acids. Trimming cost V 3 bases and J 4 bases, with 15 bases left between them. Germline loops: CDR1 SGDLS, CDR2 YYNGEE. Written as DNA, the CDR3 is TGTGCCAGCAGCGCCCCCCTGACTAGTTCAGATACGCAGTATTTT. Its protein is CASSAPLTSSDTQYF.

V and J are TRBV14 and TRBJ2-5, with TRBD1 as a possible D gene (5 bases). The CDR3 consists of 16 residues. V was shortened by 0 bases and J by 4 bases, with 15 bases between the two germline ends. The germline CDR1 and CDR2 sequences are SGHDN and FVKESK. In DNA form, the CDR3 reads TGTGCCAGCAGCCAAGAGTGGACGGTGGGGCGAGAGACCCAGTACTTC. This codes for CASSQEWTVGRETQYF.

The rearrangement links TRBV5-4 to TRBJ2-7, with a tentative D call TRBD1 (5 bases). V was trimmed by 0 bases and J by 1 base, leaving 11 bases between them. Germline CDR1 is SGHNT and CDR2 is YYREEE (reference sequence). This CDR3 is built from 15 residues. The CDR3 sequence is CASSLVQGSSYEQYF. The CDR3, as DNA: TGTGCCAGCAGCTTGGTGCAGGGAAGTTCCTACGAGCAGTACTTC.

The rearrangement joins TRBV9 to TRBJ1-2, with a weak D call TRBD1 (5 bases). The CDR3 runs to 14 residues. In germline, CDR1 is SGDLS, CDR2 YYNGEE. V was cut by 3 bases and J by 2 bases, with 11 bases left in between. CDR3: CASSAGTLNYGYTF. The DNA for the CDR3 is TGTGCCAGCAGCGCCGGGACGTTGAACTATGGCTACACCTTC.

The chain combines TRBV15 with TRBJ2-1, with D tentatively TRBD1 (6 bases). Germline lookup yields CDR1 LNHNV and CDR2 YYDKDF (reference sequence). The CDR3 loop spans 13 amino acids. V was shortened by 3 bases and J by 6 bases, with 9 bases between the two germline ends. The CDR3 DNA reads TGTGCCACCAGCAGGGACAGTGGCAATGAGCAGTTCTTC. It yields the protein CATSRDSGNEQFF. Supplemented by reference TRBV15 and TRBJ2-1, the full variable domain reads DAMVIQNPRYQVTQFGKPVTLSCSQTLNHNVMYWYQQKSSQAPKLLFHYYDKDFNNEADTPDNFQSRRPNTSFCFLDIRSPGLGDTAMYLCATSRDSGNEQFFGPGTRLTVL.

This clone was observed a few times. The V call is TRBV4-2, the J call TRBJ1-1; D possibly corresponds to TRBD1 (6 bases). From germline, CDR1 is LGHNA and CDR2 YNFKEQ. V dropped 0 bases and J dropped 5 bases, with 16 bases sitting between them. This CDR3 is 16 amino acids long. The DNA for the CDR3 is TGTGCCAGCAGCCAAGAGGACTACAGGGAAGTAACTGAAGCTTTCTTT. Translation: CASSQEDYREVTEAFF.

The chain is built from TRBV10-3 and TRBJ2-3, with 7 bases fitting TRBD1. The ends lost 4 bases at V and 5 bases at J; junction bases unmatched: 6. Looked up from germline, CDR1 is ENHRY and CDR2 is SYGVKD. The CDR3 is 14 residues long. CDR3 amino acids: CAISGDRAIDTQYF. The CDR3 region has the DNA TGTGCCATCAGTGGAGACAGGGCTATAGATACGCAGTATTTT.

V and J are TRBV4-1 and TRBJ1-1; 7 bases are a match to TRBD1. This CDR3 region has 15 residues. The germline gives CDR1 MGHRA, CDR2 YSYEKL. V was clipped by 0 bases and J by 6 bases; unmatched bases: 7. CDR3 in amino acids: CASSQDTGTASEAFF. The CDR3 nucleotides are TGCGCCAGCAGCCAAGATACCGGGACAGCGTCTGAAGCTTTCTTT.